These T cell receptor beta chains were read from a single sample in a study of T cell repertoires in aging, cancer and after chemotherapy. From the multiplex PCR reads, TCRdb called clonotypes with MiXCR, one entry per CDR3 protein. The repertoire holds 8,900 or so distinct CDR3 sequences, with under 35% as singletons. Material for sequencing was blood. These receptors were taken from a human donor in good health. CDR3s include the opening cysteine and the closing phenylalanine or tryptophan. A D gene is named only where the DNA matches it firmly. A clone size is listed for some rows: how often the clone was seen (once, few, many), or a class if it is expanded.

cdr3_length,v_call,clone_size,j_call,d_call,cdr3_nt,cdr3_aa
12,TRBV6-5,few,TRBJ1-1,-,TGTGCCAGCAGTTACTCGAAGACCGAAGCTTTCTTT,CASSYSKTEAFF
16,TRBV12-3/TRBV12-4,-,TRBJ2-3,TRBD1,TGTGCCAGCAGTACCGGGACAGGGATTGTTACAGATACGCAGTATTTT,CASSTGTGIVTDTQYF
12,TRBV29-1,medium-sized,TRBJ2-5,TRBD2,TGCAGCGTGGCCAGCGGGGCAGAGACCCAGTACTTC,CSVASGAETQYF
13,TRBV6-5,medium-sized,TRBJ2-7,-,TGTGCCAGCAGTTACTCGAGTATTGGCGAGCAGTACTTC,CASSYSSIGEQYF
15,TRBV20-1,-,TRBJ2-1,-,TGCAGTGCTAGAGACGACTGGAGCTCCTACAATGAGCAGTTCTTC,CSARDDWSSYNEQFF
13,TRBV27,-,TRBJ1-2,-,TGTGCCAGCGGTCCCAGAGGCGCCTATGGCTACACCTTC,CASGPRGAYGYTF
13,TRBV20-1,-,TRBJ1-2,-,TGCAGTGCTAAAGATGGACAGAATTATGGCTACACCTTC,CSAKDGQNYGYTF
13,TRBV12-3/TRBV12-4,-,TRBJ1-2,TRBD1,TGTGCCAGCAGACCCACAGGGGGGTTTGGCTACACCTTC,CASRPTGGFGYTF
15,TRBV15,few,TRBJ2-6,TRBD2,TGTGCCACCAGCAGCGGGGGGGAGGGGGCCAACGTCCTGACTTTC,CATSSGGEGANVLTF
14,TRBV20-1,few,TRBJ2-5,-,TGCAGTGCTGGAACCCGGGACAAACAAGAGACCCAGTACTTC,CSAGTRDKQETQYF